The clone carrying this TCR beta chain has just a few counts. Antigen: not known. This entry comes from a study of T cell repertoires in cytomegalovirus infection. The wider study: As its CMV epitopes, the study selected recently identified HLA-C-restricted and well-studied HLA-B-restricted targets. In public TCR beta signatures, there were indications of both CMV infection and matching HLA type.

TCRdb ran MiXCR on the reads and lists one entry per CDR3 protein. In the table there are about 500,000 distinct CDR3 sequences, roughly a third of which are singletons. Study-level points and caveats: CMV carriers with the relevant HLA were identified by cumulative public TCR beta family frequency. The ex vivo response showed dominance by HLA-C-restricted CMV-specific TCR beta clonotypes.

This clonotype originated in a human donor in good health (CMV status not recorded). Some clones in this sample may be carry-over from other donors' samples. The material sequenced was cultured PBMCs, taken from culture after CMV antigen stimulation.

The CDR3 DNA reads TGTGCCAGCAGCGCTCCTCGGACAGGGGAAAGCAATGAGCAGTTCTTC. Its protein is CASSAPRTGESNEQFF. The chain joins TRBV5-4 to TRBJ2-1, with 9 bases identical to TRBD1. V lost 4 bases, J lost 6 bases, and 11 bases stayed unmatched. CDR3 size: 16 residues. Germline CDR1 and CDR2: SGHNT and YYREEE (reference sequence). The full variable domain, rest sourced from reference TRBV5-4 and TRBJ2-1, is ETGVTQSPTHLIKTRGQQVTLRCSSQSGHNTVSWYQQALGQGPQFIFQYYREEENGRGNFPPRFSGLQFPNYSSELNVNALELDDSALYLCASSAPRTGESNEQFFGPGTRLTVL.